The clone carrying this T cell receptor (beta chain) was counted only a few times. Its antigen is unidentified. This specimen belongs to a study of cytomegalovirus exposure and HLA in healthy donors. Notes on the study in general: Highest at DRB1 and lowest at HLA-C, TCR association rates differed among HLA loci in a later analysis. TCR beta sequences reportedly predicted most subjects' HLA-A and HLA-B alleles accurately. Among the sequence variants, a highly shared cluster was likely an artifact of sequencing.

Primers for the PCR totalled 60 Vbeta and 13 Jbeta. Some clones are missing from TCRdb's copy, which holds only in-frame ones; the method was immunoSEQ multiplex PCR. The sample has 200,000 to 250,000 clones; 82% are singletons. The specimen sequenced was PBMCs. The TCR originated in a woman in her forties in good health and CMV-seronegative.

CDR3 in DNA: TGTGCCAGTCGGATCTCGGGGACTAGGGGCACAGATACGCAGTATTTT. Translation gives CASRISGTRGTDTQYF. The chain joins TRBV19 to TRBJ2-3; 8 bases align to TRBD2. The CDR3 runs to 16 residues. Germline loops: CDR1 LNHDA, CDR2 SQIVND (reference sequence). V was clipped by 8 bases and J by 1 base; unmatched bases: 11.